This TCR beta chain originates from a study of cytomegalovirus exposure and HLA in healthy donors. To note about this clone: Its target is unknown.

Per the germline V gene, CDR1 is KGHSY and CDR2 is FQNENV. The V end lost 1 base, the J end lost 2 bases, and 11 bases lay between the germline ends. This CDR3 contains 15 residues. Study-level findings and limits: Solely CMV serostatus was available to characterize immune exposure. A later analysis reportedly found that, within productive TCRs, an Asian-associated ancestry cluster had fewer N-insertions than the mean observed across the roughly 630 donors.

The PCR had 60 Vbeta and 13 Jbeta primers. The repertoire was sequenced with immunoSEQ multiplex PCR; TCRdb's copy has only in-frame clones and lacks some. The repertoire consists of some 170,000 clones, with 75% to 85% occurring once and the leading ten covering roughly a tenth. This receptor was taken from a man aged 50 to 59 in good health and CMV-seropositive. Sequencing was done on a sample of PBMCs. The chain links TRBV16 to TRBJ1-2, with no clear D. The CDR3 sequence: CASSQLEGANYGYTF. In DNA, the CDR3 is TGTGCCAGCAGCCAATTAGAGGGCGCCAACTATGGCTACACCTTC.